This T cell receptor (beta chain) derives from a study of shared clonotypes between healthy human individuals. Naive CD8 populations comprised CD45RO-negative cells positively selected for CCR7, excluding terminally differentiated effector memory CD45RA+ cells. The assay was immunoSEQ multiplex PCR, and TCRdb's table has in-frame clones only and misses some. In the table there are around 1.9 million clones, around 93% of which are singletons. Trimming pared 7 bases from V and 13 bases from J, leaving 25 bases between. Germline loops: CDR1 SQVTM, CDR2 ANQGSEA. This CDR3 is built from 13 residues. On this clone: Its antigen remains unidentified.

Study-wide results and caveats: With a few donors compared, around 4.7% of naive CD4 clonotypes were shared. Sampling was confined to blood; repertoires within tissues likely differ.

The rearrangement joins TRBV29-1 to TRBJ2-5; tentative D call: TRBD2 (7 bases). This receptor was obtained from a man aged 18-30 years in good health. Some clones in this sample may be carry-over from other donors' samples. The specimen was naive CD8+ T cells from PBMCs. For the CDR3, the DNA is TGCAGCGACACCCCAGGGGAGCGGGGCTTAGGGTACTTC. Protein sequence: CSDTPGERGLGYF.